This is a list of T cell receptor beta chains from one sample in a study of T cells after yellow fever vaccination. TCRdb re-called the 5' RACE reads through MiXCR, storing one row per CDR3 protein. The sample lists around 230,000 distinct CDR3 sequences, 6% to 8% seen once, with approximately 1.1% in the top ten. Sample: CD4+ T cells sorted from PBMCs, taken on the day of the yellow fever booster vaccination. Source of these receptors: a man younger than 45 who received the YFV17D yellow fever vaccine. Both conserved end residues are part of each CDR3. The D gene is left open where the match is weak. Some rows mark clone size as missing; the rest say once, few, many or name a class of expanded clone.

D | J | size | V | CDR3 | DNA
NA | TRBJ2-3 | few | TRBV7-2 | CASSTRSGDTQYF | TGTGCCAGCAGCACTCGGAGCGGGGATACGCAGTATTTT
NA | TRBJ2-1 | NA | TRBV7-2 | CAGSRDSGLSYNEQFF | TGTGCCGGCAGCCGGGATAGCGGTCTATCCTACAATGAGCAGTTCTTC
TRBD1 | TRBJ2-6 | many | TRBV12-3/TRBV12-4 | CASSLAGTGGSSSGANVLTF | TGTGCCAGCAGTTTAGCCGGGACAGGGGGCTCGAGCTCTGGGGCCAACGTCCTGACTTTC
TRBD2 | TRBJ2-1 | NA | TRBV28 | CASRTAGAANEQFF | TGTGCCAGCAGGACCGCGGGAGCTGCAAATGAGCAGTTCTTC
TRBD2 | TRBJ2-3 | many | TRBV7-2 | CASSLSGSSDTQYF | TGTGCCAGCAGCCTTAGCGGGAGTTCAGATACGCAGTATTTT
NA | TRBJ2-5 | NA | TRBV20-1 | CSALTVVSPETQYF | TGCAGTGCTCTGACCGTGGTTTCCCCAGAGACCCAGTACTTC
TRBD2 | TRBJ2-2 | NA | TRBV5-1 | CASKWKRDGTGELFF | TGCGCCAGCAAATGGAAGCGGGATGGGACCGGGGAGCTGTTTTTT
NA | TRBJ2-5 | NA | TRBV14 | CASSHSTVQETQYF | TGTGCCAGCAGCCATTCAACTGTCCAAGAGACCCAGTACTTC
NA | TRBJ2-2 | many | TRBV7-9 | CASSRGTSTGELFF | TGTGCCAGCAGCCGAGGGACGTCCACCGGGGAGCTGTTTTTT
NA | TRBJ2-1 | many | TRBV14 | CASSQELTYNEQFF | TGTGCCAGCAGCCAGGAGTTAACCTACAATGAGCAGTTCTTC
NA | TRBJ2-7 | NA | TRBV20-1 | CSASHPTGLGSYEQYF | TGCAGTGCTAGTCACCCAACGGGGCTCGGGTCCTACGAGCAGTACTTC
TRBD1 | TRBJ2-3 | NA | TRBV11-2 | CASSLLPTGTGVVDTQYF | TGTGCCAGCAGCTTATTACCGACCGGGACAGGGGTCGTAGATACGCAGTATTTT
NA | TRBJ1-2 | few | TRBV15 | CATSQRQRNYGYTF | TGTGCCACCAGCCAAAGACAGCGTAACTATGGCTACACCTTC
NA | TRBJ2-7 | many | TRBV5-1 | CASSLDGHEQYF | TGCGCCAGCAGCTTGGATGGCCACGAGCAGTACTTC
NA | TRBJ2-2 | many | TRBV6-1 | CASNGDLNTGELFF | TGTGCCAGCAACGGGGATTTGAACACCGGGGAGCTGTTTTTT
TRBD2 | TRBJ2-7 | many | TRBV20-1 | CSASGTSGRIYEQYF | TGCAGTGCTTCCGGGACTAGCGGGAGGATCTACGAGCAGTACTTC
NA | TRBJ2-5 | NA | TRBV5-1 | CASSLAPQVGETQYF | TGCGCCAGCAGCTTGGCCCCGCAGGTGGGAGAGACCCAGTACTTC
NA | TRBJ2-3 | NA | TRBV10-1 | CASSDPISGNTDTQYF | TGCGCCAGCAGTGACCCCATAAGCGGAAACACAGATACGCAGTATTTT
NA | TRBJ2-5 | many | TRBV5-1 | CASSTRGKETQYF | TGCGCCAGCAGCACAAGGGGAAAAGAGACCCAGTACTTC
TRBD2 | TRBJ2-7 | many | TRBV10-3 | CAISLAGDEQYF | TGTGCCATCAGTCTAGCGGGAGACGAGCAGTACTTC
TRBD1 | TRBJ2-5 | NA | TRBV20-1 | CSASGTGTRETQYF | TGCAGTGCTAGCGGGACAGGCACCCGGGAGACCCAGTACTTC
TRBD2 | TRBJ2-5 | many | TRBV7-7 | CASSPTSGRWETQYF | TGTGCCAGCAGCCCTACTAGCGGCCGGTGGGAGACCCAGTACTTC
TRBD1 | TRBJ2-3 | few | TRBV6-5 | CASSYFGQGRSTDTQYF | TGTGCCAGCAGTTACTTCGGACAGGGGCGTAGCACAGATACGCAGTATTTT
NA | TRBJ2-7 | many | TRBV7-8 | CASSLHGPTYEQYF | TGTGCCAGCAGCCTCCACGGCCCGACCTACGAGCAGTACTTC
TRBD2 | TRBJ2-7 | many | TRBV10-3 | CAISEPSGRAGPRTYEQYF | TGTGCCATCAGTGAACCGAGCGGGAGGGCGGGCCCCAGGACCTACGAGCAGTACTTC
TRBD2 | TRBJ2-2 | many | TRBV13 | CASSHSSGTLFF | TGTGCCAGCAGTCATTCTAGCGGGACCCTGTTTTTT
TRBD2 | TRBJ2-7 | few | TRBV6-1 | CASSAGTSASYEQYF | TGTGCCAGCAGCGCCGGGACTAGCGCCTCCTACGAGCAGTACTTC
TRBD2 | TRBJ2-1 | few | TRBV18 | CASSPYSGIDYNEQFF | TGTGCCAGCTCACCATATAGCGGGATTGACTACAATGAGCAGTTCTTC
TRBD2 | TRBJ2-3 | many | TRBV20-1 | CSAHGLAGISDTQYF | TGCAGTGCCCACGGACTAGCGGGAATCTCAGATACGCAGTATTTT
NA | TRBJ2-7 | few | TRBV28 | CASGFSDRYEQYF | TGTGCCAGCGGATTCTCGGACAGATACGAGCAGTACTTC
NA | TRBJ2-4 | many | TRBV7-2 | CASSLRDPDIQYF | TGTGCCAGCAGCTTACGGGATCCGGACATTCAGTACTTC
NA | TRBJ2-1 | few | TRBV20-1 | CSAREAGTPRVSSYNEQFF | TGCAGTGCTAGAGAAGCCGGGACTCCACGGGTTAGCTCCTACAATGAGCAGTTCTTC
TRBD1 | TRBJ1-1 | NA | TRBV7-8 | CASSKDRGLRNTEAFF | TGTGCCAGCAGCAAAGACAGGGGGCTAAGGAACACTGAAGCTTTCTTT
NA | TRBJ2-7 | many | TRBV7-2 | CASSLGDWEQYF | TGTGCCAGCAGCTTGGGTGATTGGGAGCAGTACTTC
TRBD2 | TRBJ2-5 | few | TRBV20-1 | CSASRAGDARETQYF | TGCAGTGCCTCTCGAGCGGGGGACGCAAGAGAGACCCAGTACTTC
TRBD2 | TRBJ2-1 | many | TRBV18 | CASSPIGGDEQFF | TGTGCCAGCTCACCCATCGGGGGGGATGAGCAGTTCTTC
NA | TRBJ2-5 | few | TRBV3-1 | CASSQMTMETQYF | TGTGCCAGCAGCCAAATGACTATGGAGACCCAGTACTTC
NA | TRBJ2-7 | NA | TRBV5-1 | CASAAGGSYEQYF | TGCGCCAGCGCGGCCGGGGGCTCCTACGAGCAGTACTTC
NA | TRBJ2-7 | NA | TRBV20-1 | CSATQIPALRGAYYEQYF | TGCAGTGCTACCCAGATCCCGGCCTTACGCGGGGCTTACTACGAGCAGTACTTC
TRBD1 | TRBJ2-5 | many | TRBV20-1 | CSASPPGGAGKTQYF | TGCAGTGCTAGTCCCCCAGGGGGCGCGGGAAAGACCCAGTACTTC
NA | TRBJ1-1 | many | TRBV11-2 | CASSSGRINAFF | TGTGCCAGCAGCTCGGGACGCATCAACGCTTTCTTT
NA | TRBJ2-7 | NA | TRBV30 | CAWSGVVYEQYF | TGTGCCTGGAGTGGGGTAGTCTACGAGCAGTACTTC
NA | TRBJ2-1 | few | TRBV7-9 | CASSYPAPELSYNEQFF | TGTGCCAGCAGCTACCCGGCGCCGGAGCTATCCTACAATGAGCAGTTCTTC
TRBD1 | TRBJ2-5 | NA | TRBV5-1 | CASRMGQGQETQYF | TGCGCCAGCAGAATGGGACAGGGACAAGAGACCCAGTACTTC
NA | TRBJ1-2 | few | TRBV3-1 | CASSQDSVPRGDGYTF | TGTGCCAGCAGCCAAGATTCTGTACCCAGGGGAGATGGCTACACCTTC
TRBD2 | TRBJ2-5 | few | TRBV5-6 | CASSLTSGPLEYF | TGTGCCAGCAGCTTGACTAGCGGCCCGCTTGAGTACTTC
NA | TRBJ2-1 | many | TRBV5-1 | CASSPGSPGNEQFF | TGCGCCAGCAGCCCAGGGAGTCCTGGCAATGAGCAGTTCTTC
NA | TRBJ2-7 | many | TRBV20-1 | CSGVSSSGYEQYF | TGCAGTGGCGTAAGTAGTTCCGGCTACGAGCAGTACTTC
NA | TRBJ2-5 | few | TRBV6-2/TRBV6-3 | CASSYSVTVQETQYF | TGTGCCAGCAGTTACTCGGTCACGGTCCAAGAGACCCAGTACTTC
NA | TRBJ2-1 | many | TRBV5-1 | CASRWAQFF | TGCGCCAGCAGATGGGCGCAGTTCTTC
NA | TRBJ2-3 | many | TRBV27 | CAVASTDTQYF | TGTGCCGTAGCTAGCACAGATACGCAGTATTTT
NA | TRBJ2-5 | NA | TRBV18 | CASSRAPQETQYF | TGTGCCAGCTCCCGGGCCCCCCAAGAGACCCAGTACTTC
TRBD2 | TRBJ2-7 | many | TRBV20-1 | CSASPGLAPWAEQYF | TGCAGTGCTAGCCCGGGACTAGCGCCGTGGGCCGAGCAGTACTTC
NA | TRBJ2-7 | NA | TRBV11-2 | CASNLDLRYEQYF | TGTGCCAGCAACTTAGATCTAAGGTACGAGCAGTACTTC